One sample yielded the 2 T cell receptor beta chains listed below, sequenced in a study of regulatory T cells in long-lasting Graves disease. To make TCR beta libraries, researchers used iRepertoire HTBI primers and Arm-PCR of CDR3 regions. A single record per CDR3 protein comes from TCRdb applying MiXCR to the multiplex PCR reads. The sample yields 350,000 to 450,000 distinct CDR3 sequences, 20% to 25% seen once. Time point given: persistent/refractory GD, antithyroid drugs over 5 years with positive TRAb. TCR sequences were obtained from RNA taken from PBMCs. Specimen: peripheral blood mononuclear cells (PBMCs), collected when the disease was refractory, from a patient treated with antithyroid drugs. The source is a woman aged 40-49 years with Graves disease.

This clonotype was seen repeatedly, ten times or more. The V and J genes are TRBV2 and TRBJ2-5; D perhaps matches TRBD2 (6 bases). The CDR3 length is 13 residues. The germline V gene encodes CDR1 SNHLY and CDR2 FYNNEI. V shed 9 bases and J shed 4 bases, with 15 bases lying between them. The CDR3 DNA sequence: TGTGCCAGTAGCAAAGAGGGACTAGAGACCCAGTACTTC. It yields the protein CASSKEGLETQYF.

There are a few counts of this clonotype. The chain is built from TRBV7-3 and TRBJ2-6, with 7 bases matching TRBD1. From germline, CDR1 is SGHTA and CDR2 FQGTGA. V was clipped by 5 bases and J by 4 bases; unmatched bases: 8. The CDR3 has 16 residues. CDR3 nucleotide sequence: TGTGCCAGCAGCCCACAGGGGTCTTTGGGGGCCAACGTCCTGACTTTC. The encoded protein is CASSPQGSLGANVLTF.